What follows are 16 T cell receptor beta chains derived from one specimen sequenced in a study of shared clonotypes between healthy human individuals. TCRdb's copy holds only in-frame clones and misses some; the assay was immunoSEQ multiplex PCR. The table includes more than 2,000,000 clones, around 94% detected once. Input material: naive CD4+ T cells sorted from blood. Documented subset: CD45RA+ positively selected. All receptors come from a man between 18 and 29 years old in good health.

This chain joins TRBV29-1 and TRBJ1-1, with TRBD1 matching over 7 bases. After removal of 4 bases from V and 4 bases from J, the junction contained 9 bases not matched to a gene. CDR3 size: 14 residues. Germline CDR1 reads SQVTM; CDR2 reads ANQGSEA. Written as DNA, the CDR3 is TGCAGCGTTGGGCTGAAGGGGGCGGGCACTGAAGCTTTCTTT. Its protein is CSVGLKGAGTEAFF.

The rearrangement joins TRBV7-8 to TRBJ2-7; unclear D gene. V lost 0 bases and J lost 3, with 9 bases in between. The CDR3 is made up of 14 amino acids. Germline V gene data show CDR1 as SGHVS and CDR2 as FQNEAQ. The DNA of the CDR3 is TGTGCCAGCAGCTTAGCGGGCCCCAGCTACGAGCAGTACTTC. It encodes CASSLAGPSYEQYF. Drawing the rest from reference TRBV7-8 and TRBJ2-7, the complete variable domain is GAGVSQSPRYKVAKRGQDVALRCDPISGHVSLFWYQQALGQGPEFLTYFQNEAQLDKSGLPSDRFFAERPEGSVSTLKIQRTQQEDSAVYLCASSLAGPSYEQYFGPGTRLTVT.

This chain joins TRBV18 and TRBJ1-2, with D unclear. This CDR3 has 15 residues. The germline V gene encodes CDR1 KGHSH and CDR2 LQKENI. The V gene lost 2 bases and the J gene lost 8 bases, with 18 bases spanning the gap. CDR3 loop: CASSPFITEGGGYTF. In nucleotides, the CDR3 is TGTGCCAGCTCACCATTTATAACAGAAGGAGGGGGCTACACCTTC.

The count of this clone is one. The chain couples TRBV4-1 to TRBJ2-1, with 7 bases that match TRBD2. V was clipped by 1 base and J by 9 bases; unmatched bases: 9. The CDR3 spans 15 residues. CDR1 and CDR2 (germline): MGHRA, YSYEKL. The CDR3 DNA is TGCGCCAGCAGCCAAGGAGGCGGGAGAGGGAGTGAGCAGTTCTTC. Its translation is CASSQGGGRGSEQFF.

The chain links TRBV11-2 to TRBJ2-3; D perhaps matches TRBD2 (6 bases). With 6 bases removed from V and 2 bases from J, the gap between germline ends came to 15 bases. CDR1 and CDR2 from the germline V gene are SGHAT and FQNNGV. This CDR3 is built from 15 residues. The CDR3 here is CASRGLGGLTDTQYF. Here the CDR3 DNA reads TGTGCCAGCAGGGGGCTCGGGGGACTCACAGATACGCAGTATTTT.

The V and J genes are TRBV28 and TRBJ2-3, with D unresolved. V lost 3 bases, J lost 2 bases, and 9 bases lay in between. The CDR3 has 14 amino acids. Germline V CDR1 and CDR2: MDHEN, SYDVKM. CDR3 in amino acids: CASSFQQSTDTQYF. CDR3 sequence (DNA): TGTGCCAGCAGTTTCCAACAGTCCACAGATACGCAGTATTTT.

V gene TRBV10-1 combines with J gene TRBJ2-3; possibly TRBD1 for D (6 bases). V lost 8 bases and J 2 bases, leaving 11 bases between the germline ends. The CDR3 covers 13 residues. Germline CDR1 is WNHNN and CDR2 is SYGVQD (reference sequence). CDR3 DNA sequence: TGCGCCAGCGGCCGGGACAACACAGATACGCAGTATTTT. Its protein product is CASGRDNTDTQYF.

The chain combines TRBV18 with TRBJ2-7, with TRBD2 matching 8 bases. The V segment lost 3 bases and the J segment 0 bases; nucleotides outside the gene matches: 10. This CDR3 has 17 amino acids. CDR1 is KGHSH, CDR2 LQKENI, per germline. CDR3 in amino acids: CASSPPGVAGGSYEQYF. In DNA, the CDR3 is TGTGCCAGCTCACCGCCGGGGGTGGCGGGAGGCTCCTACGAGCAGTACTTC.

This rearrangement joins TRBV7-2 to TRBJ2-1, with 9 bases matching TRBD2. The germline V gene encodes CDR1 SGHTA and CDR2 FQGNSA. After removal of 0 bases from V and 1 base from J, the junction contained 4 bases not matched to a gene. There are 17 residues in the CDR3. The CDR3 sequence: CASSLASTSGSYNEQFF. The CDR3 DNA is TGTGCCAGCAGCTTAGCGTCTACTAGCGGGTCCTACAATGAGCAGTTCTTC.

With respect to this clone: The same CDR3 can be traced to other DNA sequences in this sample. The V gene is TRBV7-2, the J gene TRBJ2-7; a possible D gene is TRBD2 (5 bases). Germline V gives CDR1 SGHTA, CDR2 FQGNSA. This CDR3 contains 13 residues. The V end lost 1 base, the J end lost 2 bases, and 6 bases lay between the germline ends. The CDR3 nucleotides read TGTGCCAGCAGCTTAGTGAGGGCCTACGAGCAGTACTTC. Translating gives CASSLVRAYEQYF.

This clone has more than one count but fewer than ten. This CDR3 is CASSMAARDGYTF. The CDR3 DNA reads as TGTGCCAGTAGTATGGCAGCTCGCGATGGCTACACCTTC. The V gene is TRBV19, the J gene TRBJ1-2; no firm D call. The CDR3 runs 13 residues. CDR1 is LNHDA, CDR2 SQIVND, per germline (reference sequence). The ends were cut back, 3 bases at V and 6 bases at J, with 11 bases in the middle.

The CDR3 region has the DNA TGTGCCAGCAGTTACACGGACAGGGTGGGCACTGAAGCTTTCTTT. It translates to CASSYTDRVGTEAFF. The genes are TRBV6-5 and TRBJ1-1, with 8 bases that match TRBD1. V shed 2 bases, J shed 4 bases, and the junction held 6 bases outside the gene matches. The CDR3 runs to 15 residues. Germline V CDR1 and CDR2: MNHEY, SVGAGI.

V usage is TRBV10-3 and J usage is TRBJ1-3, with D possibly matching TRBD1 (6 bases). The CDR3 spans 13 residues. Germline V gene lookup returns CDR1 ENHRY and CDR2 SYGVKD. V shed 10 bases and J shed 0 bases, with 10 bases lying between them. The CDR3 bases are TGTGCCACCTGGGACACCTCTGGAAACACCATATATTTT. This codes for CATWDTSGNTIYF.

V and J are TRBV7-9 and TRBJ2-5; the D call may be TRBD1 or TRBD2 (5 bases each). V lost 2 bases and J lost 5, with 15 bases in between. This CDR3 spans 15 amino acids. The germline V gene has CDR1 SEHNR and CDR2 FQNEAQ (reference sequence). CDR3 loop: CASSLYGTPEETQYF. In DNA, the CDR3 is TGTGCCAGCAGCTTATACGGGACCCCAGAGGAGACCCAGTACTTC.

This clone was seen only once. The chain carries TRBV9 and TRBJ1-1, with TRBD1 as a possible D gene (5 bases). Germline assignment: CDR1 SGDLS and CDR2 YYNGEE. V was trimmed by 5 bases and J by 5 bases, leaving 16 bases between them. The CDR3 length is 14 residues. CDR3 DNA: TGTGCCAGCAGTGGAAAATGGGGGGATACTGAAGCTTTCTTT. It codes for CASSGKWGDTEAFF.

The CDR3 DNA is TGTGCCAGCATCAGGGGGGGCGGACTGAGCTCCTACGAGCAGTACTTC. This encodes CASIRGGGLSSYEQYF. The J gene is TRBJ2-7, the V gene TRBV13; either TRBD1 or TRBD2 may supply D (7 bases each). In germline, CDR1 is PRHDT, CDR2 FYEKMQ (reference sequence). This CDR3 region has 16 residues. Trimming took off 7 bases at V and 0 bases at J, with 19 bases between the two ends.